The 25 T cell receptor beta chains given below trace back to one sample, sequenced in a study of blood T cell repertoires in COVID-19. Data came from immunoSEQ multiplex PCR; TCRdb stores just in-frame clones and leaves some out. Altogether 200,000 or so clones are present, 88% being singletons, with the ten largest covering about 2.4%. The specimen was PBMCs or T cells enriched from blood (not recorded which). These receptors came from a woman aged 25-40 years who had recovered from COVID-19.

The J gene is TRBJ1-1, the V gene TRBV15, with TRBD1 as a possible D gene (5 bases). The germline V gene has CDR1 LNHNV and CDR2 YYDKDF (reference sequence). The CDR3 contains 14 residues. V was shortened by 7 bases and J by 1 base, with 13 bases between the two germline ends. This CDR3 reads CATNKLTANTEAFF. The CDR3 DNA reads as TGTGCCACCAATAAACTGACAGCGAACACTGAAGCTTTCTTT.

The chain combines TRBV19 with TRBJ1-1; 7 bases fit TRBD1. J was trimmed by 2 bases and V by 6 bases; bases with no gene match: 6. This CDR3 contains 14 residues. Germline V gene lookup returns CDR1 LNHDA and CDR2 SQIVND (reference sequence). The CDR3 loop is CASSPGTANTEAFF. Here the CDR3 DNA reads TGTGCCAGTAGCCCCGGGACAGCCAACACTGAAGCTTTCTTT.

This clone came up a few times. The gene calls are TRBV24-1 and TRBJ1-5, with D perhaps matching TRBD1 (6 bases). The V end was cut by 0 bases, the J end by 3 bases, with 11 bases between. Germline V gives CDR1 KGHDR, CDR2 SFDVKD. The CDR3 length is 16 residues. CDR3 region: CATSDLDPGDNQPQHF. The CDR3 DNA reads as TGTGCCACCAGTGATTTGGATCCAGGGGACAATCAGCCCCAGCATTTT.

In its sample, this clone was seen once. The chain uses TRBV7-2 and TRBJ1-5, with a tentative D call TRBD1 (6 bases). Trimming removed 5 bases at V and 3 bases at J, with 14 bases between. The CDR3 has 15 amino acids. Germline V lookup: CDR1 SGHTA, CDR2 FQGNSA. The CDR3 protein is CASSPRTDYNQPQHF. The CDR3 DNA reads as TGTGCCAGCAGCCCCCGGACAGACTACAATCAGCCCCAGCATTTT.

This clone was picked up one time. The CDR3 loop reads CASSLLRGYNEQFF. CDR3 nucleotide sequence: TGCGCCAGCAGCCTCCTTCGGGGCTACAATGAGCAGTTCTTC. V gene TRBV4-3 combines with J gene TRBJ2-1; D might be TRBD2 (5 bases). Germline CDR1 LGHNA, CDR2 YSLEER. Between the trimmed V and J ends, which lost 4 bases and 3 bases, there was a span of 10 bases. The CDR3 is 14 amino acids.

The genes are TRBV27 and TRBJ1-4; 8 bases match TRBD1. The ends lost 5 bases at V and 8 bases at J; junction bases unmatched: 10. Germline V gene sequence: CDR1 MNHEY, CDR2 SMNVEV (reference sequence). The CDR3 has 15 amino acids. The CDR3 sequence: CASSPNRGMREKLFF. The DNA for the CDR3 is TGTGCCAGCAGTCCCAACAGGGGGATGAGGGAAAAACTGTTTTTT.

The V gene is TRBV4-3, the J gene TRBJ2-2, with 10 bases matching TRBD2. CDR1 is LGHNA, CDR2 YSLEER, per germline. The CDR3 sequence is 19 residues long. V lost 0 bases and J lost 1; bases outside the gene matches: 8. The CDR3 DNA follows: TGCGCCAGCAGCCAAGATATTAGCGGGGGGACCTGGAACACCGGGGAGCTGTTTTTT. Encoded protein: CASSQDISGGTWNTGELFF.

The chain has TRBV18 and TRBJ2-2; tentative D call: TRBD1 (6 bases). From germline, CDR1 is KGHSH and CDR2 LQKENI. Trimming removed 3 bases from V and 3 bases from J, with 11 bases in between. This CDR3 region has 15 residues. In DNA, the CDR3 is TGTGCCAGCTCACCCCGGACAGCTCACACCGGGGAGCTGTTTTTT. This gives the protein CASSPRTAHTGELFF.

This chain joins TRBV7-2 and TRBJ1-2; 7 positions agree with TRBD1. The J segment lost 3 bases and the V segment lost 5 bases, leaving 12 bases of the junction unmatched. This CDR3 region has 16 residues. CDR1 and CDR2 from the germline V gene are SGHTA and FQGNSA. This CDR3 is CASSLVAGQRDYGYTF. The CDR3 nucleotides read TGTGCCAGCAGCCTAGTGGCGGGACAGAGGGACTATGGCTACACCTTC.

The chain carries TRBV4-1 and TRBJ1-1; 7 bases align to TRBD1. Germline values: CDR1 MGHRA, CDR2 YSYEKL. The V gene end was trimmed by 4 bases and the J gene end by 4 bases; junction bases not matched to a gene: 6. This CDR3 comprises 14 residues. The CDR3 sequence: CASSLATGITEAFF. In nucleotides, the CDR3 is TGCGCCAGCAGCCTGGCGACAGGGATCACTGAAGCTTTCTTT.

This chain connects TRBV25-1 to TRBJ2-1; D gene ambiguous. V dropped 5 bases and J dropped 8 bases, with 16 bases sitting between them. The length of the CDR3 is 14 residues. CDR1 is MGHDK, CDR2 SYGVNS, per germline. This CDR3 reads CASSMGEGGDEQFF. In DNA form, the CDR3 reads TGTGCCAGCAGTATGGGCGAAGGTGGCGATGAGCAGTTCTTC.

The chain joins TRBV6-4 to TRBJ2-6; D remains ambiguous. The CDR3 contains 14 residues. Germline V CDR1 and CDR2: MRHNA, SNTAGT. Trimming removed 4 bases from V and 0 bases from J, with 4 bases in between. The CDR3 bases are TGTGCCAGCAGTGCACTCTCTGGGGCCAACGTCCTGACTTTC. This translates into CASSALSGANVLTF.

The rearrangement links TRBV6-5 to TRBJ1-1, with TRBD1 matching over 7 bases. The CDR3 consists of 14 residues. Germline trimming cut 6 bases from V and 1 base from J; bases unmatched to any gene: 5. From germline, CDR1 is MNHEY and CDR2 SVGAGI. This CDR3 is CASSLPGGNTEAFF. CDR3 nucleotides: TGTGCCAGCAGCTTACCAGGGGGGAACACTGAAGCTTTCTTT.

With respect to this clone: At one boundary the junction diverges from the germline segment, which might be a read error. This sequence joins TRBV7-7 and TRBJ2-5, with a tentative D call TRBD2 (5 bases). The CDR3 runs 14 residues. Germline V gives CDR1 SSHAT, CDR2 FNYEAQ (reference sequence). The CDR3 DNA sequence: TGTGCTAGCAGCCTGGGTCTTGAGGGAGAGACCCAGTACTTC. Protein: CASSLGLEGETQYF.

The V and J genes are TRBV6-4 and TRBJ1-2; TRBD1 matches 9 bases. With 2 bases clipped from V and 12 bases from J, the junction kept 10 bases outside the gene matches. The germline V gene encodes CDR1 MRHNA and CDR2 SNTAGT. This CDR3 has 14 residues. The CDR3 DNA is TGTGCCAGCAGTGACAACGCCGGGACAGGGAGAAACACCTTC. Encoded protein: CASSDNAGTGRNTF.

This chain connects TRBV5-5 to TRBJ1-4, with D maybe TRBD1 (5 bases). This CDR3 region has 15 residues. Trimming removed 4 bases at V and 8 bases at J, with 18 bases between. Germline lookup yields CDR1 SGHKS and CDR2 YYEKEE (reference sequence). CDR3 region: CASSTQGLPQEKLFF. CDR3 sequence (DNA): TGTGCCAGCAGCACGCAGGGCCTCCCCCAGGAAAAACTGTTTTTT.

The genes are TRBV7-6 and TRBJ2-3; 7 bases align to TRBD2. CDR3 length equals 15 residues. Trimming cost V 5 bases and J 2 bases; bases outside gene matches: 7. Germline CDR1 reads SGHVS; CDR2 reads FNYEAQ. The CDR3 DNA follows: TGTGCCAGCAGCCTATCTAGCGGTGACACAGATACGCAGTATTTT. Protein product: CASSLSSGDTDTQYF.

CDR3 region: CASKQGAYSPLHF. The CDR3 coding sequence is TGTGCCAGTAAACAGGGGGCATATTCACCCCTCCACTTT. This chain connects TRBV19 to TRBJ1-6, with 9 positions matching TRBD1. From germline, CDR1 is LNHDA and CDR2 SQIVND (reference sequence). CDR3 length equals 13 residues. Germline trimming cut 7 bases from V and 8 bases from J; bases unmatched to any gene: 3.

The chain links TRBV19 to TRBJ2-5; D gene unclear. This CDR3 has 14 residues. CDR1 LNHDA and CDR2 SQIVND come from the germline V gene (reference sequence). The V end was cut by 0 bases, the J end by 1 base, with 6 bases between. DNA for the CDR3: TGTGCCAGTAGTATAGACGAGGTCCAAGAGACCCAGTACTTC. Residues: CASSIDEVQETQYF.

CDR3 protein: CASSLFSSGGSDTQYF. The CDR3 coding sequence is TGTGCCAGCAGTTTATTCTCTAGCGGGGGATCAGATACGCAGTATTTT. The chain carries TRBV27 and TRBJ2-3; 10 nucleotides line up with TRBD2. Germline trimming cut 1 base from V and 4 bases from J; bases unmatched to any gene: 5. Germline lookup yields CDR1 MNHEY and CDR2 SMNVEV (reference sequence). This CDR3 spans 16 amino acids.

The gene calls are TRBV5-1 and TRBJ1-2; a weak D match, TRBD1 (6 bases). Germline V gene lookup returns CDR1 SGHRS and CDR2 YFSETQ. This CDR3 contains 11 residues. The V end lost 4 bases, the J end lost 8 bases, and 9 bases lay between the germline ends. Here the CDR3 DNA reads TGCGCCAGCAGCCAGGGGTCCGGCTACACCTTC. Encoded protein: CASSQGSGYTF.

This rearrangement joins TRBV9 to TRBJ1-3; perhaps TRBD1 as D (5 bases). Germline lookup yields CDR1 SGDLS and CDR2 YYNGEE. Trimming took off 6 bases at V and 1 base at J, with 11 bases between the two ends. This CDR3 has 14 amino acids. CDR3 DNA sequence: TGTGCCAGCACCCCTCGGGGGTCTGGAAACACCATATATTTT. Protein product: CASTPRGSGNTIYF.

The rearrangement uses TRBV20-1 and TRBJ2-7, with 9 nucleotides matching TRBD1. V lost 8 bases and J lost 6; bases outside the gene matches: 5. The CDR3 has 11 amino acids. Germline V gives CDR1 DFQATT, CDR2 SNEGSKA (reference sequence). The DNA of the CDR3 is TGCAGTCAAACACAGGGGGCCGAGCAGTACTTC. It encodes CSQTQGAEQYF.

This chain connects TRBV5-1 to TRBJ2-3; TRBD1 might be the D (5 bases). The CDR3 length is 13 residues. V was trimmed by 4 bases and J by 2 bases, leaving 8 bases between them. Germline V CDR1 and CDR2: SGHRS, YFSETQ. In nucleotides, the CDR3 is TGCGCCAGCAGCCCGACAGTCACAGATACGCAGTATTTT. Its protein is CASSPTVTDTQYF.

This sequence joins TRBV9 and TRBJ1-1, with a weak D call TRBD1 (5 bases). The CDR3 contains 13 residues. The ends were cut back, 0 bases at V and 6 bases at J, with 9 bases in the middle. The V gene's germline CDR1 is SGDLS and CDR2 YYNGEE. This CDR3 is CASSVEGAAEAFF. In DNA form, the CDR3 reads TGTGCCAGCAGCGTAGAAGGGGCTGCTGAAGCTTTCTTT. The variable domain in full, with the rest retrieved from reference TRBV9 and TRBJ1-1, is DSGVTQTPKHLITATGQRVTLRCSPRSGDLSVYWYQQSLDQGLQFLIQYYNGEERAKGNILERFSAQQFPDLHSELNLSSLELGDSALYFCASSVEGAAEAFFGQGTRLTVV.